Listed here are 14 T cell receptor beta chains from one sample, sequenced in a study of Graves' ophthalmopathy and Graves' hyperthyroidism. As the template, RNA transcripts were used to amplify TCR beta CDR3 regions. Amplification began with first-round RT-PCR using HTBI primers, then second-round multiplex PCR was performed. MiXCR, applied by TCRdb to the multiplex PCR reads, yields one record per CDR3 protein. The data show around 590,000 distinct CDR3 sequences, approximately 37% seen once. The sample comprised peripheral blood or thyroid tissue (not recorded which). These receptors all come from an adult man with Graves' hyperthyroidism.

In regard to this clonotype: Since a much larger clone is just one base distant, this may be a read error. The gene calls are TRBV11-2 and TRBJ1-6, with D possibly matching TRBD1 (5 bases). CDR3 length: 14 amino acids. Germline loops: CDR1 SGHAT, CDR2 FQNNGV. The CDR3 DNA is TGTGCCAGCAGCTTAGATATCTGGGGCTCACCCCACCACTTT. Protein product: CASSLDIWGSPHHF.

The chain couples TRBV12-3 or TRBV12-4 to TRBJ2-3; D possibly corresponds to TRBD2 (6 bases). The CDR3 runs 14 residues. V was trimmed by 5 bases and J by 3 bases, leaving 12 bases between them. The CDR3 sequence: CASSTVGGTDTQYF. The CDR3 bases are TGTGCCAGCAGTACCGTGGGAGGAACAGATACGCAGTATTTT.

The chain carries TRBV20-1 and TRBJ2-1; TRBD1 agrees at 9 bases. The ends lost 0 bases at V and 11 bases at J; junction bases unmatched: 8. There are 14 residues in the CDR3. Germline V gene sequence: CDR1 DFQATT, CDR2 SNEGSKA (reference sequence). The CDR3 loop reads CSARDTRTGEKQFF. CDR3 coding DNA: TGCAGTGCTAGAGATACTCGGACAGGGGAAAAGCAGTTCTTC.

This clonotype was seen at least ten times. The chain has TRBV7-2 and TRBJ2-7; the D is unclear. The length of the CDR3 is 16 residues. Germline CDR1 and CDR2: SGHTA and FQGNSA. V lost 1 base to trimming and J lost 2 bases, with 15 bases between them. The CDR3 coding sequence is TGTGCCAGCAGCTTAGGAGGTTTACATGACCCCTACGAGCAGTACTTC. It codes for CASSLGGLHDPYEQYF.

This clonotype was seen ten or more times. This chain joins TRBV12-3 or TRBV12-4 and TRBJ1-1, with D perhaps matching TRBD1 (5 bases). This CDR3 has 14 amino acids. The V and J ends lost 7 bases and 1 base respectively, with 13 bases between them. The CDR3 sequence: CASKPGLRNTEAFF. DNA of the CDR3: TGTGCCAGCAAGCCGGGACTAAGGAACACTGAAGCTTTCTTT.

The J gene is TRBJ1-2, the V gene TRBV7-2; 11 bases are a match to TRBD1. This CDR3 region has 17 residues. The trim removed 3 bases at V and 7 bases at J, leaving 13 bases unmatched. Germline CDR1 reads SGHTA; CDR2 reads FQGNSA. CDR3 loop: CASSLVPGTGGPSGYTF. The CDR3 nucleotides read TGTGCCAGCAGCTTGGTCCCCGGGACAGGGGGTCCAAGTGGCTACACCTTC.

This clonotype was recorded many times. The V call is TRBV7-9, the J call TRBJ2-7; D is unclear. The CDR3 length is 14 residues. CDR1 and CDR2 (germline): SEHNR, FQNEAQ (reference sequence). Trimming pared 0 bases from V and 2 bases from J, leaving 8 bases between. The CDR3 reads CASSLAMVAYEQYF. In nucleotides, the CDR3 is TGTGCCAGCAGCTTAGCCATGGTAGCCTACGAGCAGTACTTC.

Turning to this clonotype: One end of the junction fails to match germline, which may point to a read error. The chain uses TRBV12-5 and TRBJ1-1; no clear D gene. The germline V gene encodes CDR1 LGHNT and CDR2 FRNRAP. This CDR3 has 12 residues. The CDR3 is CASGFSGTGAFF. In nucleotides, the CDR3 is TGTGCTAGTGGTTTCTCAGGTACTGGAGCTTTCTTT. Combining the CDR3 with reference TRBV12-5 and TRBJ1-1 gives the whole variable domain DARVTQTPRHKVTEMGQEVTMRCQPILGHNTVFWYRQTMMQGLELLAYFRNRAPLDDSGMPKDRFSAEMPDATLATLKIQPSEPRDSAVYFCASGFSGTGAFFGQGTRLTVV.

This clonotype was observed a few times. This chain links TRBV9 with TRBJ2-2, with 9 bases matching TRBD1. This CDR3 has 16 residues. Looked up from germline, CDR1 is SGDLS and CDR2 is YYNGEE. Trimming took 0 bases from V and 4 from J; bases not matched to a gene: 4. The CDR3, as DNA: TGTGCCAGCAGCGTAGAGGACAGGGGCCTCACCGGGGAGCTGTTTTTT. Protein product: CASSVEDRGLTGELFF.

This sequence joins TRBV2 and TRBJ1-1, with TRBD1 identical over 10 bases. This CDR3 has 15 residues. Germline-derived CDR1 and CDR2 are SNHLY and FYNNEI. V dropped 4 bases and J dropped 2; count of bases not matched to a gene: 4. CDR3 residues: CASSGTGGFNTEAFF. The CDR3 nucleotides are TGTGCCAGCAGTGGGACAGGGGGTTTTAACACTGAAGCTTTCTTT. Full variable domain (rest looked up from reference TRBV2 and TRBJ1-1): EPEVTQTPSHQVTQMGQEVILRCVPISNHLYFYWYRQILGQKVEFLVSFYNNEISEKSEIFDDQFSVERPDGSNFTLKIRSTKLEDSAMYFCASSGTGGFNTEAFFGQGTRLTVV.

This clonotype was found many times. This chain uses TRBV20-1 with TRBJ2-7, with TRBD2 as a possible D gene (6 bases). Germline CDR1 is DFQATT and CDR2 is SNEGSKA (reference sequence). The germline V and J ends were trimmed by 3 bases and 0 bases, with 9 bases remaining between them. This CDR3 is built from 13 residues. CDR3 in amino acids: CSARKAGSYEQYF. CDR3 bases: TGCAGTGCTAGGAAAGCGGGCTCCTACGAGCAGTACTTC.

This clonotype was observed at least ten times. CDR3 in amino acids: CATSSWEEYKVGYTF. CDR3 DNA sequence: TGTGCCACCAGTTCTTGGGAGGAATACAAAGTTGGCTACACCTTC. The genes are TRBV15 and TRBJ1-2; D remains unclear. V lost 6 bases, J lost 7 bases, and 21 bases lay in between. Germline CDR1 LNHNV, CDR2 YYDKDF (reference sequence). This CDR3 region has 15 residues. Based on the CDR3 plus reference TRBV15 and TRBJ1-2, the full variable domain is DAMVIQNPRYQVTQFGKPVTLSCSQTLNHNVMYWYQQKSSQAPKLLFHYYDKDFNNEADTPDNFQSRRPNTSFCFLDIRSPGLGDTAMYLCATSSWEEYKVGYTFGSGTRLTVV.

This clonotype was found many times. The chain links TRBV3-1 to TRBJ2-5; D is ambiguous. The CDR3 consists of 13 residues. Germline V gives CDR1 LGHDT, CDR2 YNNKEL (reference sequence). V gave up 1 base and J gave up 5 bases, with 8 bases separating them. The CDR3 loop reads CASSQVLRETQYF. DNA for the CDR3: TGTGCCAGCAGCCAAGTCCTAAGGGAGACCCAGTACTTC.

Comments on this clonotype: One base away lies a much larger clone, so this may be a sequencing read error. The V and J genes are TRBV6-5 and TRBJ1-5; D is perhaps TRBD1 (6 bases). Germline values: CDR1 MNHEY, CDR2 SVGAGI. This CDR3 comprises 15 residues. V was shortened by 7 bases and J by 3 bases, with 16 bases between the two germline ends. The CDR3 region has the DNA TGTGCCAGCAATGAGCGGACAGCGTACAATCAGCCCCAGCATTTT. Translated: CASNERTAYNQPQHF.